This T cell receptor beta chain derives from a study of CXCR3-negative and CXCR3-positive naive CD8 T cells. The study's findings and limits: More hydrophobic TRB CDR3s occurred in CXCR3-positive than in CXCR3-negative naive cells.

Libraries of TRB cDNA were made by 5' RACE and carried UMIs. No DNA is given; TCRdb re-called the 5' RACE reads and lists each CDR3 protein once. The listing contains fewer than 95,000 distinct CDR3 sequences. Concerning this clonotype itself: Its cognate antigen is unknown.

CDR3 length: 16 residues. Germline CDR1 SQVTM, CDR2 ANQGSEA. Sample: naive CXCR3- CD8+ T cells from blood. The sample's subset: CD45RO-CCR7+CD27+CD95- naive CD8+ T cells lacking CXCR3 (TNR3-). The source of this sequence is a human donor in good health. Some clones in this sample may be carry-over from other donors' samples. The V call is TRBV29-1, the J call TRBJ2-3; the D call of TRBD1 rests on TCRdb alone, since no DNA is present to check it. The chain's CDR3 is CSVEEELSLHTDTQYF.